A single sample gave rise to the 29 T cell receptor beta chains below, sequenced in a study of OX40 agonist ivuxolimab in advanced cancers. Repertoires were generated with immunoSEQ multiplex PCR, while TCRdb's copy carries only in-frame clones and drops some. Here the sample spans some 97,000 clones, about nine tenths being singletons. Sequencing used CD4+ or CD8+ T cells sorted from blood, obtained in a trial of the OX40 agonist ivuxolimab. Receptors originate from an adult with an advanced solid tumor such as melanoma, head and neck, liver or kidney cancer.

The chain joins TRBV7-2 to TRBJ2-3; 9 positions match TRBD1. The CDR3 loop spans 15 amino acids. In germline, CDR1 is SGHTA, CDR2 FQGNSA. J was trimmed by 5 bases and V by 3 bases; bases with no gene match: 6. The DNA of the CDR3 is TGTGCCAGCAGCTTGATCCGGGACAGGGTAGATACGCAGTATTTT. Translated, it gives CASSLIRDRVDTQYF.

The chain couples TRBV5-4 to TRBJ1-2; TRBD1 matches at 11 bases. Germline-derived CDR1 and CDR2 are SGHNT and YYREEE (reference sequence). With 3 bases clipped from V and 8 bases from J, the junction kept 6 bases outside the gene matches. The CDR3 consists of 14 residues. In nucleotides, the CDR3 is TGTGCCAGCAGCTGGACAGGGGGCGCAGGGGGCTACACCTTC. Amino acid sequence: CASSWTGGAGGYTF.

The CDR3 DNA is TGCGCCAGCTCTCTTGCGGACTACAAATTAACTAGCACAGATACGCAGTATTTT. It specifies CASSLADYKLTSTDTQYF. The chain is built from TRBV5-1 and TRBJ2-3, with a weak D call TRBD2 (6 bases). The length of the CDR3 is 18 residues. The ends were cut back, 7 bases at V and 0 bases at J, with 24 bases in the middle. Germline CDR1 and CDR2: SGHRS and YFSETQ.

This clone was observed a few times. The chain employs TRBV14 and TRBJ1-2; 7 bases match TRBD1. The length of the CDR3 is 14 residues. Unmatched junction bases numbered 6, after V lost 0 bases and J lost 8 bases. Germline V CDR1 and CDR2: SGHDN, FVKESK. The CDR3 nucleotides are TGTGCCAGCAGCCAAGAACAGGGGCTAGGCGGCTACACCTTC. This codes for CASSQEQGLGGYTF.

The chain combines TRBV7-9 with TRBJ2-7; either TRBD1 or TRBD2 may fit D (5 bases each). Trimming pared 1 base from V and 0 bases from J, leaving 10 bases between. Germline V gene sequence: CDR1 SEHNR, CDR2 FQNEAQ (reference sequence). The CDR3 extends over 15 amino acids. The CDR3 here is CASSLGGTFSYEQYF. For the CDR3, the DNA is TGTGCCAGCAGCTTAGGGGGGACCTTCTCCTACGAGCAGTACTTC.

The rearrangement links TRBV4-2 to TRBJ1-5, with TRBD1 matching 11 bases. V shed 0 bases, J shed 11 bases, and the junction held 6 bases outside the gene matches. The CDR3 is 15 amino acids. CDR1 LGHNA and CDR2 YNFKEQ come from the germline V gene. CDR3 in DNA: TGTGCCAGCAGCCAAGAAGGGACAGGGGGTCGTTCCCAGCATTTT. Translation gives CASSQEGTGGRSQHF.

The CDR3 DNA is TGCGCCAGCAGCTTACAACCGGGACAGGGTCTGGAGACCCAGTACTTC. Translated: CASSLQPGQGLETQYF. The chain employs TRBV5-1 and TRBJ2-5; 9 bases match TRBD1. V lost 2 bases, J lost 5 bases, and 10 bases stayed unmatched. Germline assignment: CDR1 SGHRS and CDR2 YFSETQ. The CDR3 extends over 16 amino acids.

The chain employs TRBV4-3 and TRBJ2-1; 10 bases map to TRBD2. V gave up 4 bases and J gave up 0 bases; unmatched junction bases: 15. Germline assignment: CDR1 LGHNA and CDR2 YSLEER. There are 20 residues in the CDR3. CDR3 DNA sequence: TGCGCCAGCAGCCGGGCTCCCGCTAGCGGGAGAGCGAGCTCCTACAATGAGCAGTTCTTC. Translated, it gives CASSRAPASGRASSYNEQFF.

V and J are TRBV7-3 and TRBJ1-1; D is unclear. V was trimmed by 6 bases and J by 6 bases, leaving 14 bases between them. The CDR3 runs to 13 residues. CDR1 and CDR2 from the germline V gene are SGHTA and FQGTGA. The CDR3 spells CASSQGAQAEAFF. For the CDR3, the DNA is TGTGCCAGCAGTCAAGGAGCGCAAGCTGAAGCTTTCTTT.

The V gene is TRBV18, the J gene TRBJ2-7; D could derive from TRBD1 or TRBD2 (5 bases each). Per germline, CDR1 KGHSH and CDR2 LQKENI. The CDR3 has 14 residues. The V end lost 2 bases, the J end lost 5 bases, and 13 bases lay between the germline ends. This chain's CDR3 is CASSPSIRDHEQYF. The CDR3 DNA reads TGTGCCAGCTCACCATCTATCAGGGACCACGAGCAGTACTTC. Looking up the rest from reference TRBV18 and TRBJ2-7 gives the full variable domain: NAGVMQNPRHLVRRRGQEARLRCSPMKGHSHVYWYRQLPEEGLKFMVYLQKENIIDESGMPKERFSAEFPKEGPSILRIQQVVRGDSAAYFCASSPSIRDHEQYFGPGTRLTVT.

The rearrangement uses TRBV10-3 and TRBJ2-5; D tentatively reads TRBD1 or TRBD2 (7 bases each). Germline CDR1 and CDR2: ENHRY and SYGVKD. V was clipped by 3 bases and J by 5 bases, with 16 bases between them. The CDR3 extends over 15 amino acids. CDR3 nucleotide sequence: TGTGCCATCAGTGATTCGGGGGGACAGATGGAGACCCAGTACTTC. As protein: CAISDSGGQMETQYF.

The chain carries TRBV21-1 and TRBJ1-2. TRBV21-1 is marked as a pseudogene. This CDR3 spans 18 amino acids. The CDR3 DNA reads as TGTGCCAGCAGCAAGAGGGTAGGTGAAGGTGGAGCCCCCTATGGCTACACCTTC. The encoded protein is CASSKRVGEGGAPYGYTF.

The V call is TRBV7-3, the J call TRBJ2-3, with TRBD2 matching over 7 bases. CDR1 is SGHTA and CDR2 is FQGTGA in the germline V gene. The CDR3 loop spans 18 amino acids. V lost 0 bases to trimming and J lost 0 bases; unmatched junction nucleotides: 9. CDR3 coding DNA: TGTGCCAGCAGCTTAACCAGTGGAGGCGGGGGTAGCACAGATACGCAGTATTTT. It yields the protein CASSLTSGGGGSTDTQYF. Full variable domain (rest looked up from reference TRBV7-3 and TRBJ2-3): GAGVSQTPSNKVTEKGKYVELRCDPISGHTALYWYRQSLGQGPEFLIYFQGTGAADDSGLPNDRFFAVRPEGSVSTLKIQRTERGDSAVYLCASSLTSGGGGSTDTQYFGPGTRLTVL.

The J gene is TRBJ2-7, the V gene TRBV9; 14 nucleotides agree with TRBD2. This CDR3 contains 18 residues. The V and J ends lost 4 bases and 4 bases, in that order; junction bases with no gene match: 13. Germline CDR1 and CDR2: SGDLS and YYNGEE. In DNA, the CDR3 is TGTGCCAGCAGCCTCCGCCCCTCCGGGACTAGCGGGAGTTACGAGCAGTACTTC. Translating gives CASSLRPSGTSGSYEQYF.

The DNA of the CDR3 is TGTGCCAGCAGCTTACGCGGTCTAAGGGGGGTGACCCAGTACTTC. This translates into CASSLRGLRGVTQYF. The V call is TRBV7-2, the J call TRBJ2-5, with D perhaps given as TRBD1 or TRBD2 (6 bases each). This CDR3 has 15 residues. Trimming shortened V by 2 bases and J by 7 bases, and 17 bases separated the two germline ends. Germline values: CDR1 SGHTA, CDR2 FQGNSA.

CDR3 DNA sequence: TGTGCCACCAGCAGAGTGAACACTGAAGCTTTCTTT. As protein: CATSRVNTEAFF. The gene calls are TRBV15 and TRBJ1-1, with D hard to call. V lost 1 base and J 0 bases, leaving 0 bases between the germline ends. The length of the CDR3 is 12 residues. Germline V gene data show CDR1 as LNHNV and CDR2 as YYDKDF (reference sequence).

This chain joins TRBV5-1 and TRBJ2-5; tentatively, D is TRBD1 or TRBD2 (5 bases each). The CDR3 loop spans 16 amino acids. The germline gives CDR1 SGHRS, CDR2 YFSETQ. V was pared by 4 bases and J by 2 bases, with 18 bases between. The CDR3 nucleotides are TGCGCCAGCAGCCCCGGGACCTTATACCCTCAAGAGACCCAGTACTTC. This gives the protein CASSPGTLYPQETQYF.

V gene TRBV29-1 combines with J gene TRBJ2-7; D remains ambiguous. Per the germline V gene, CDR1 is SQVTM and CDR2 is ANQGSEA. V lost 4 bases to trimming and J lost 1 base, with 17 bases between them. The CDR3 totals 15 residues. The CDR3: CSVGKPGQGSYEQYF. The CDR3 region has the DNA TGCAGCGTTGGAAAACCGGGTCAAGGGTCCTACGAGCAGTACTTC.

This chain links TRBV7-9 with TRBJ1-4; 7 bases are a match to TRBD1. The ends lost 5 bases at V and 5 bases at J; junction bases unmatched: 8. The CDR3 totals 15 residues. Germline V lookup: CDR1 SEHNR, CDR2 FQNEAQ (reference sequence). CDR3 sequence (DNA): TGTGCCAGCAGCCAAGGGGACAGTGCGAATGAAAAACTGTTTTTT. It yields the protein CASSQGDSANEKLFF.

This chain links TRBV7-2 with TRBJ2-3; TRBD2 is a possible D gene (7 bases). The CDR3 is 17 residues long. Germline loops: CDR1 SGHTA, CDR2 FQGNSA. V lost 5 bases and J 5 bases, leaving 23 bases between the germline ends. In nucleotides, the CDR3 is TGTGCCAGCAGCAATGCCCTAGCGGTTAGGGGGAAAGATACGCAGTATTTT. As protein: CASSNALAVRGKDTQYF. Looking up the rest from reference TRBV7-2 and TRBJ2-3 gives the full variable domain: GAGVSQSPSNKVTEKGKDVELRCDPISGHTALYWYRQSLGQGLEFLIYFQGNSAPDKSGLPSDRFSAERTGGSVSTLTIQRTQQEDSAVYLCASSNALAVRGKDTQYFGPGTRLTVL.

The genes are TRBV6-5 and TRBJ1-5; 8 nucleotides agree with TRBD1. This CDR3 has 15 amino acids. V dropped 0 bases and J dropped 2; count of bases not matched to a gene: 0. CDR1 is MNHEY, CDR2 SVGAGI, per germline. The CDR3 is CASSYSTGGNQPQHF. In DNA form, the CDR3 reads TGTGCCAGCAGTTACTCGACAGGGGGCAATCAGCCCCAGCATTTT.

The chain uses TRBV11-2 and TRBJ2-7; 9 bases are a match to TRBD1. CDR1 and CDR2 from the germline V gene are SGHAT and FQNNGV. CDR3 length equals 15 residues. Trimming removed 5 bases from V and 5 bases from J; junction bases left unmatched: 10. DNA for the CDR3: TGTGCCAGCAGCCCTTTATACAGGGGGCTCCACGAGCAGTACTTC. Its translation is CASSPLYRGLHEQYF.

The chain recombines TRBV7-2 with TRBJ2-3, with 8 bases aligning to TRBD1. V shed 5 bases, J shed 5 bases, and the junction held 15 bases outside the gene matches. CDR1 is SGHTA, CDR2 FQGNSA, per germline. There are 17 residues in the CDR3. CDR3 coding DNA: TGTGCCAGCAGCCACCCCATCGACAGGGGCTTGGGAGATACGCAGTATTTT. Translating gives CASSHPIDRGLGDTQYF.

The rearrangement uses TRBV15 and TRBJ1-4; TRBD1 matches 7 bases. V was pared by 0 bases and J by 8 bases, with 3 bases of the junction left unmatched. CDR1 is LNHNV, CDR2 YYDKDF, per germline (reference sequence). CDR3 length equals 14 residues. The CDR3 is CATSRDAQGEKLFF. The CDR3, as DNA: TGTGCCACCAGCAGAGATGCACAGGGGGAAAAACTGTTTTTT.

This chain connects TRBV4-3 to TRBJ2-6; weak D call: TRBD1 (5 bases). Deletions cut 0 bases from V and 0 bases from J, with 12 bases between. Germline V CDR1 and CDR2: LGHNA, YSLEER. The CDR3 loop spans 18 amino acids. The CDR3 region is CASSQDLQGYSGANVLTF. The CDR3 DNA sequence: TGCGCCAGCAGCCAAGACCTGCAGGGTTACTCTGGGGCCAACGTCCTGACTTTC.

This chain connects TRBV7-9 to TRBJ2-7, with 8 bases aligning to TRBD2. There are 11 residues in the CDR3. Per the germline V gene, CDR1 is SEHNR and CDR2 is FQNEAQ (reference sequence). The CDR3 DNA reads as TGTGCTAGTAGCGGGACGATGGAGCAGTACTTC. As protein: CASSGTMEQYF.

The rearrangement links TRBV5-1 to TRBJ2-3; D is ambiguous. The CDR3 is 15 residues long. Per germline, CDR1 SGHRS and CDR2 YFSETQ. Trimming removed 0 bases from V and 1 base from J, with 9 bases in between. This CDR3 reads CASSLEVPGTDTQYF. The CDR3 coding sequence is TGCGCCAGCAGCTTGGAAGTCCCCGGCACAGATACGCAGTATTTT.

The chain employs TRBV4-2 and TRBJ2-2; TRBD2 matches 10 bases. The V segment lost 0 bases and the J segment 4 bases; nucleotides outside the gene matches: 5. The germline V gene has CDR1 LGHNA and CDR2 YNFKEQ. This CDR3 has 17 residues. CDR3 DNA sequence: TGTGCCAGCAGCCAAGAACCAGCGGGAGGGATCACCGGGGAGCTGTTTTTT. This sequence encodes CASSQEPAGGITGELFF.

The chain is built from TRBV5-1 and TRBJ2-5; 8 bases agree with TRBD1. Unmatched junction bases numbered 10, after V lost 2 bases and J lost 1 base. The CDR3 is 17 residues long. Per the germline V gene, CDR1 is SGHRS and CDR2 is YFSETQ. CDR3 amino acids: CASSLRGPGTGQETQYF. CDR3 DNA: TGCGCCAGCAGCTTACGAGGTCCCGGGACAGGCCAAGAGACCCAGTACTTC.